A single count supports the clone carrying this TCR beta chain. The germline CDR1 and CDR2 sequences are KGHDR and SFDVKD. The CDR3 length is 16 residues. Losses at the gene ends were 7 bases for V and 2 bases for J; bases not matched to a gene: 9. Then a second PCR, running about 6 to 11 cycles, was carried out with a sample-barcoded 5' primer and a J-beta primer mix. MiXCR, run by TCRdb on the 5' RACE reads, gives a single entry per CDR3 protein. Among about 1 million distinct CDR3 sequences listed, less than 25% were seen once. The sample belongs to a study of blood T cells in healthy people across ages. A further study also used this sample, focusing on T cells of mothers and their children.

The origin of this receptor is a girl aged 2 to 10 in good health. This chain joins TRBV24-1 and TRBJ2-7; 11 positions agree with TRBD2. Material for sequencing was blood. CDR3 residues: CATSDPSGRTPYEQYF. CDR3 DNA: TGTGCCACCAGCGACCCTAGCGGGAGGACCCCCTACGAGCAGTACTTC.